These T cell receptor beta chains were read from a single sample in a study of response to subunit inactivated influenza vaccine. TCRdb re-called the RT-PCR reads with MiXCR, one entry per CDR3 protein. The table records over 400,000 distinct CDR3 sequences, roughly 9.8% of them present only once. The source was PBMCs from blood, collected roughly 45 days after vaccination. The receptors stem from a man between 50 and 59 years old who received an inactivated influenza vaccine. CDR3s include the opening cysteine and the closing phenylalanine or tryptophan. Each record gives: V gene, D gene, J gene, clone size, CDR3 protein, CDR3 DNA. D genes are given only for firm matches. Clone size, where shown, is once, few, many, or a class for clones that have expanded.

v_call: TRBV7-9; d_call: -; j_call: TRBJ2-5; clone_size: -; cdr3_aa: CASSIDSSEETQYF; cdr3_nt: TGTGCCAGCAGCATTGACAGTTCGGAAGAGACCCAGTACTTC
v_call: TRBV12-3/TRBV12-4; d_call: TRBD1; j_call: TRBJ1-1; clone_size: few; cdr3_aa: CASSLAGQVEAFF; cdr3_nt: TGTGCCAGCAGTTTAGCGGGACAGGTTGAAGCTTTCTTT
v_call: TRBV20-1; d_call: -; j_call: TRBJ1-1; clone_size: few; cdr3_aa: CSASRGLGNTEAFF; cdr3_nt: TGCAGTGCTTCCCGAGGTTTGGGGAACACTGAAGCTTTCTTT
v_call: TRBV10-2; d_call: TRBD1; j_call: TRBJ2-4; clone_size: -; cdr3_aa: CASSLGDSAKNIQYF; cdr3_nt: TGCGCCAGCAGCCTAGGGGACAGCGCCAAAAACATTCAGTACTTC
v_call: TRBV5-1; d_call: -; j_call: TRBJ2-3; clone_size: -; cdr3_aa: CASSLSIQSTDTQYF; cdr3_nt: TGCGCCAGCAGCTTGTCTATACAGAGCACAGATACGCAGTATTTT
v_call: TRBV7-8; d_call: TRBD2; j_call: TRBJ2-7; clone_size: -; cdr3_aa: CASSSGLAGSAYEQYF; cdr3_nt: TGTGCCAGCAGCTCGGGACTAGCGGGATCTGCCTACGAGCAGTACTTC
v_call: TRBV18; d_call: -; j_call: TRBJ2-5; clone_size: -; cdr3_aa: CASSPDGGLTQYF; cdr3_nt: TGTGCCAGCTCACCTGATGGGGGTTTGACCCAGTACTTC
v_call: TRBV3-1; d_call: -; j_call: TRBJ2-1; clone_size: -; cdr3_aa: CASSQGAYPPYNEQFF; cdr3_nt: TGTGCCAGCAGCCAAGGAGCTTACCCCCCCTACAATGAGCAGTTCTTC
v_call: TRBV13; d_call: TRBD2; j_call: TRBJ2-7; clone_size: -; cdr3_aa: CASSRATGGAVEQYF; cdr3_nt: TGTGCCAGCAGCCGGGCTACCGGGGGGGCCGTCGAGCAGTACTTC
v_call: TRBV7-2; d_call: -; j_call: TRBJ2-5; clone_size: -; cdr3_aa: CASTKSLGVRETQYF; cdr3_nt: TGTGCCAGCACCAAGTCGTTGGGGGTGCGAGAGACCCAGTACTTC
v_call: TRBV12-3/TRBV12-4; d_call: TRBD2; j_call: TRBJ2-1; clone_size: -; cdr3_aa: CASSLGTGLGYNEQFF; cdr3_nt: TGTGCCAGCAGTTTAGGTACGGGACTAGGTTACAATGAGCAGTTCTTC
v_call: TRBV10-3; d_call: TRBD1; j_call: TRBJ2-3; clone_size: many; cdr3_aa: CAISAPGQRDTQYF; cdr3_nt: TGTGCCATCAGTGCGCCGGGACAGAGAGATACGCAGTATTTT
v_call: TRBV7-2; d_call: -; j_call: TRBJ2-7; clone_size: many; cdr3_aa: CASSLSAGLSYEQYF; cdr3_nt: TGTGCCAGCAGCTTATCAGCAGGGTTGTCCTACGAGCAGTACTTC
v_call: TRBV20-1; d_call: -; j_call: TRBJ2-5; clone_size: few; cdr3_aa: CSALTGTQETQYF; cdr3_nt: TGCAGTGCTCTCACCGGGACCCAAGAGACCCAGTACTTC
v_call: TRBV7-9; d_call: -; j_call: TRBJ2-5; clone_size: -; cdr3_aa: CASSLATETQYF; cdr3_nt: TGTGCCAGCAGCTTAGCGACGGAGACCCAGTACTTC
v_call: TRBV5-1; d_call: -; j_call: TRBJ2-2; clone_size: -; cdr3_aa: CASSFWSGKNTGELFF; cdr3_nt: TGCGCCAGCAGCTTTTGGAGCGGCAAAAACACCGGGGAGCTGTTTTTT
v_call: TRBV4-2; d_call: TRBD2; j_call: TRBJ2-7; clone_size: -; cdr3_aa: CASSQGTSGRWPYEQYF; cdr3_nt: TGTGCCAGCAGCCAAGGGACTAGCGGGAGGTGGCCCTACGAGCAGTACTTC
v_call: TRBV18; d_call: -; j_call: TRBJ2-1; clone_size: few; cdr3_aa: CASSATGLHEQFF; cdr3_nt: TGTGCCAGCTCAGCGACAGGTTTACATGAGCAGTTCTTC
v_call: TRBV6-1; d_call: TRBD2; j_call: TRBJ2-7; clone_size: -; cdr3_aa: CASSGPTGPGLAYEQYF; cdr3_nt: TGTGCCAGCAGTGGGCCGACAGGTCCGGGACTAGCCTACGAGCAGTACTTC
v_call: TRBV6-5; d_call: -; j_call: TRBJ2-1; clone_size: many; cdr3_aa: CASSLSWGETNNEQFF; cdr3_nt: TGTGCCAGCAGTTTGTCGTGGGGCGAAACAAACAATGAGCAGTTCTTC
v_call: TRBV5-1; d_call: TRBD2; j_call: TRBJ2-3; clone_size: -; cdr3_aa: CASSAAGRPYTDTQYF; cdr3_nt: TGCGCCAGCAGCGCCGCCGGGAGGCCCTACACAGATACGCAGTATTTT
v_call: TRBV6-1; d_call: TRBD1; j_call: TRBJ1-5; clone_size: -; cdr3_aa: CASRQDRVGNQPQHF; cdr3_nt: TGTGCCAGCAGACAGGACAGGGTTGGCAATCAGCCCCAGCATTTT
v_call: TRBV20-1; d_call: TRBD1; j_call: TRBJ2-7; clone_size: -; cdr3_aa: CSARDLRGPSTEQYF; cdr3_nt: TGCAGTGCTAGAGATCTAAGGGGGCCTTCGACCGAGCAGTACTTC
v_call: TRBV24-1; d_call: TRBD2; j_call: TRBJ2-5; clone_size: -; cdr3_aa: CATSDSSGRNQETQYF; cdr3_nt: TGTGCCACCAGTGATTCTAGCGGGAGGAACCAAGAGACCCAGTACTTC
v_call: TRBV7-2; d_call: TRBD1; j_call: TRBJ2-1; clone_size: many; cdr3_aa: CASSPGTGYRNEQFF; cdr3_nt: TGTGCCAGCAGCCCTGGGACAGGGTATAGGAATGAGCAGTTCTTC
v_call: TRBV25-1; d_call: -; j_call: TRBJ1-4; clone_size: -; cdr3_aa: CASSDARGATNEKLFF; cdr3_nt: TGTGCCAGCAGTGACGCCCGGGGAGCAACTAATGAAAAACTGTTTTTT
v_call: TRBV7-2; d_call: -; j_call: TRBJ2-4; clone_size: many; cdr3_aa: CASSFSGLRSF; cdr3_nt: TGTGCCAGCAGCTTTTCAGGACTCCGTTCCTTC
v_call: TRBV3-1; d_call: TRBD2; j_call: TRBJ2-5; clone_size: few; cdr3_aa: CASSRGTSRQETQYF; cdr3_nt: TGTGCCAGCAGCCGGGGGACTAGCCGTCAAGAGACCCAGTACTTC
v_call: TRBV10-3; d_call: TRBD2; j_call: TRBJ2-1; clone_size: few; cdr3_aa: CAIVGEGSSYNEQFF; cdr3_nt: TGTGCCATCGTTGGGGAGGGTAGCTCCTACAATGAGCAGTTCTTC
v_call: TRBV6-2/TRBV6-3; d_call: -; j_call: TRBJ1-5; clone_size: -; cdr3_aa: CASSYVQNQPQHF; cdr3_nt: TGTGCCAGCAGTTACGTACAGAATCAGCCCCAGCATTTT
v_call: TRBV7-2; d_call: -; j_call: TRBJ2-4; clone_size: -; cdr3_aa: CASSSRAGPLDIQYF; cdr3_nt: TGTGCCAGCAGTTCGAGGGCAGGTCCCTTGGACATTCAGTACTTC
v_call: TRBV3-1; d_call: TRBD2; j_call: TRBJ2-3; clone_size: -; cdr3_aa: CASSQYMGLAGPRDTQYF; cdr3_nt: TGTGCCAGCAGCCAATACATGGGACTAGCGGGGCCCAGGGATACGCAGTATTTT
v_call: TRBV24-1; d_call: -; j_call: TRBJ1-2; clone_size: -; cdr3_aa: CATSDPASGYTF; cdr3_nt: TGTGCCACCAGTGATCCGGCATCTGGCTACACCTTC
v_call: TRBV7-8; d_call: -; j_call: TRBJ1-2; clone_size: few; cdr3_aa: CASHAYVDRNGYTF; cdr3_nt: TGTGCCAGCCACGCCTACGTCGACAGAAATGGCTACACCTTC
v_call: TRBV20-1; d_call: -; j_call: TRBJ2-7; clone_size: many; cdr3_aa: CSARDLQSYEQYF; cdr3_nt: TGCAGTGCTAGAGACCTACAGTCCTACGAGCAGTACTTC
v_call: TRBV5-5; d_call: -; j_call: TRBJ2-5; clone_size: -; cdr3_aa: CASSLVVGRETQYF; cdr3_nt: TGTGCCAGCAGCTTGGTGGTCGGAAGGGAGACCCAGTACTTC
v_call: TRBV12-3/TRBV12-4; d_call: TRBD2; j_call: TRBJ2-7; clone_size: -; cdr3_aa: CASSVLAQAGEQYF; cdr3_nt: TGTGCCAGCAGTGTACTAGCACAAGCGGGGGAGCAGTACTTC
v_call: TRBV7-2; d_call: TRBD2; j_call: TRBJ2-1; clone_size: -; cdr3_aa: CASSSGLAGGSEQFF; cdr3_nt: TGTGCCAGCAGCTCAGGACTAGCGGGAGGGAGTGAGCAGTTCTTC
v_call: TRBV10-3; d_call: TRBD1; j_call: TRBJ2-7; clone_size: many; cdr3_aa: CAISDRGSIYEQYF; cdr3_nt: TGTGCCATCAGTGACAGGGGGTCCATCTACGAGCAGTACTTC
v_call: TRBV7-2; d_call: TRBD2; j_call: TRBJ2-2; clone_size: -; cdr3_aa: CASSFSGGSNTGELFF; cdr3_nt: TGTGCCAGCAGCTTTAGCGGGGGCTCGAACACCGGGGAGCTGTTTTTT
v_call: TRBV4-1; d_call: -; j_call: TRBJ2-2; clone_size: few; cdr3_aa: CASSQDIRGPNTGELFF; cdr3_nt: TGCGCCAGCAGCCAAGATATCAGGGGCCCGAACACCGGGGAGCTGTTTTTT
v_call: TRBV5-1; d_call: TRBD1; j_call: TRBJ1-6; clone_size: many; cdr3_aa: CASSPGQGSPLTPLHF; cdr3_nt: TGCGCCAGCAGCCCCGGACAGGGGTCCCCTTTAACACCCCTCCACTTT
v_call: TRBV29-1; d_call: -; j_call: TRBJ2-2; clone_size: few; cdr3_aa: CSPGASRLSNTGELFF; cdr3_nt: TGCAGCCCGGGGGCAAGCCGACTTTCGAACACCGGGGAGCTGTTTTTT
v_call: TRBV7-2; d_call: TRBD2; j_call: TRBJ2-1; clone_size: few; cdr3_aa: CASSLDVGGPRNEQFF; cdr3_nt: TGTGCCAGCAGCTTAGATGTGGGAGGGCCTCGTAATGAGCAGTTCTTC
v_call: TRBV12-3/TRBV12-4; d_call: -; j_call: TRBJ1-5; clone_size: few; cdr3_aa: CASSYGGAGQPQHF; cdr3_nt: TGTGCCAGCAGTTACGGGGGCGCAGGTCAGCCCCAGCATTTT
v_call: TRBV20-1; d_call: TRBD2; j_call: TRBJ2-7; clone_size: -; cdr3_aa: CSAFSPGLVPLEQYF; cdr3_nt: TGCAGTGCCTTCAGTCCGGGACTAGTGCCCCTCGAGCAGTACTTC
v_call: TRBV28; d_call: -; j_call: TRBJ2-5; clone_size: few; cdr3_aa: CASSFAGGSQETQYF; cdr3_nt: TGTGCCAGCAGTTTCGCAGGGGGGAGCCAAGAGACCCAGTACTTC